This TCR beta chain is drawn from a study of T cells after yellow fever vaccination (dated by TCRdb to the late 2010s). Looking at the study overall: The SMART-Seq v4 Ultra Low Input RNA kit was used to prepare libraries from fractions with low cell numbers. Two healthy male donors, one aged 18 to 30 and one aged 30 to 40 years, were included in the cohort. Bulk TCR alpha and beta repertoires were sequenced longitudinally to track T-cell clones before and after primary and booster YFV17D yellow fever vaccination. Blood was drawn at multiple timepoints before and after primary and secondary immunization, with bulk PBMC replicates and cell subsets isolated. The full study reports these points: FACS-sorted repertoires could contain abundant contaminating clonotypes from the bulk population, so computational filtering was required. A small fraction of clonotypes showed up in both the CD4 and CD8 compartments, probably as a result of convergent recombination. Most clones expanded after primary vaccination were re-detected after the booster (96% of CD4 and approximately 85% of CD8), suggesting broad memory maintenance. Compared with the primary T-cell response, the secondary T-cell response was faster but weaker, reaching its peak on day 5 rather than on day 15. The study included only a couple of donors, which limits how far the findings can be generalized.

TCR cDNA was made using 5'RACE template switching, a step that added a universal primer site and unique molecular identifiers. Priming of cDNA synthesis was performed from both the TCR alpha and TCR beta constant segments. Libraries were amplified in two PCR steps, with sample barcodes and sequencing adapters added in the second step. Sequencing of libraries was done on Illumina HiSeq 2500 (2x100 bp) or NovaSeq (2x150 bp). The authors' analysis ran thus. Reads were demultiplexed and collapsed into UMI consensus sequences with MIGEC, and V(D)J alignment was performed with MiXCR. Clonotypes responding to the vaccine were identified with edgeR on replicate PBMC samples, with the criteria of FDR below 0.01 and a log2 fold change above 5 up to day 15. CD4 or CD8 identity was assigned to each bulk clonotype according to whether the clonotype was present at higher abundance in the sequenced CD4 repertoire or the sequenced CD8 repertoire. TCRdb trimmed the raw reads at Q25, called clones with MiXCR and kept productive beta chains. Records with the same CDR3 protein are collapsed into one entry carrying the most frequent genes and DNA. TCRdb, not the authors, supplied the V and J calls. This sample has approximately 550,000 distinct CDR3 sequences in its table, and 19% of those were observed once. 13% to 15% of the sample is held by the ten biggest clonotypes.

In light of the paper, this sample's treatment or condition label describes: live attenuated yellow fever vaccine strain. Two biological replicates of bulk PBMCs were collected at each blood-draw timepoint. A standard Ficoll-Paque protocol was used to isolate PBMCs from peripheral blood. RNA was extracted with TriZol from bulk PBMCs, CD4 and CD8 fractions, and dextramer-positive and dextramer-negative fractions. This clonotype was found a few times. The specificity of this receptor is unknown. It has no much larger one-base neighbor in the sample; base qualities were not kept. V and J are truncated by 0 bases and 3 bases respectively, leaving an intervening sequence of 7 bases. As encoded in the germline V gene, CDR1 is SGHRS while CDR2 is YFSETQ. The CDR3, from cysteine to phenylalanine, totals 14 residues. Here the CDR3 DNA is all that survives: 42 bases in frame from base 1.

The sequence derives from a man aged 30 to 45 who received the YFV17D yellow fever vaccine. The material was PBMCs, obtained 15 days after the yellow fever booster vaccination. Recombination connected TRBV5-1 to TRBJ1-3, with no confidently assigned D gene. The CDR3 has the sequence CASSLAGIGNTIYF. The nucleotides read TGCGCCAGCAGCTTGGCGGGGATTGGAAACACCATATATTTT.